The clone carrying this T cell receptor beta chain was observed a single time. The same CDR3 can be traced to other DNA sequences in this sample. These data belong to a study of shared clonotypes between healthy human individuals. Clones were sequenced by immunoSEQ multiplex PCR, and TCRdb holds only the in-frame ones, with some missing. The sample contains roughly 1,800,000 clones, 85% to 95% of which appear only once. Naivety among CD8 cells was defined by CD45RO negativity and positive CCR7 selection, thereby excluding terminally differentiated effector memory CD45RA+ cells. V lost 2 bases, J lost 2 bases, and 7 bases lay in between. This CDR3 contains 13 residues. The germline V gene has CDR1 MDHEN and CDR2 SYDVKM.

Sequencing was performed on naive CD8+ T cells sorted from blood. The chain combines TRBV28 with TRBJ2-7; D is unresolved. This clonotype was sampled from a man aged 18 to 30 in good health. CDR3 residues: CASSLGRTYEQYF. CDR3 coding DNA: TGTGCCAGCAGTTTAGGCAGGACCTACGAGCAGTACTTC.